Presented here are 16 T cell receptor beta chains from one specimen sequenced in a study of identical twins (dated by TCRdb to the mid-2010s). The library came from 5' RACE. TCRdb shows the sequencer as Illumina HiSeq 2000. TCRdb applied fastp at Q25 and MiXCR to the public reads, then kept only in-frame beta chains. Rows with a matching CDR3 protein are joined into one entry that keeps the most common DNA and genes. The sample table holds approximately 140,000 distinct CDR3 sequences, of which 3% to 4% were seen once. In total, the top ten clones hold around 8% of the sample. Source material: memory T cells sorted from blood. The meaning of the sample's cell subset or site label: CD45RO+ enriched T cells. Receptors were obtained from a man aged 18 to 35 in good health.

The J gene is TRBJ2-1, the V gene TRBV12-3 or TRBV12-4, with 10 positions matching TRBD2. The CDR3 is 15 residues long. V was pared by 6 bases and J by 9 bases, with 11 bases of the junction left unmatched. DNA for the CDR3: TGTGCCAGCAGCACAAGCGGGAGGGCCTCCGGTGAGCAGTTCTTC. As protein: CASSTSGRASGEQFF.

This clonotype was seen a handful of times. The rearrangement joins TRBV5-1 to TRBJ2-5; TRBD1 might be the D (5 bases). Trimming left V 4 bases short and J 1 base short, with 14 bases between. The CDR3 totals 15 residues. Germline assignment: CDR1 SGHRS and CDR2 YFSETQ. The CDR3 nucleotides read TGCGCCAGCAGCCCCAGGGATTCTTTCCAAGAGACCCAGTACTTC. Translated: CASSPRDSFQETQYF.

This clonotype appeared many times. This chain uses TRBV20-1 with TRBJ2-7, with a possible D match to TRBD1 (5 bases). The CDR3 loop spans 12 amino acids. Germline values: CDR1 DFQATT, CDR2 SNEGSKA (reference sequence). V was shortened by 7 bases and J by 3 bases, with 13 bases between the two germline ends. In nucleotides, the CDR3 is TGCAGTGTCAAGGGGCGACTCTACGAGCAGTACTTC. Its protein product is CSVKGRLYEQYF.

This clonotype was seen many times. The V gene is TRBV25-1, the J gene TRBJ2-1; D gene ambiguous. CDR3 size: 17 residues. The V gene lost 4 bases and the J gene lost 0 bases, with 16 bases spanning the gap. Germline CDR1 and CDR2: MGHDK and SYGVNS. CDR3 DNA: TGTGCCAGCAGTGCCCCTGGGTGGCGGTCCTCCTACAATGAGCAGTTCTTC. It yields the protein CASSAPGWRSSYNEQFF.

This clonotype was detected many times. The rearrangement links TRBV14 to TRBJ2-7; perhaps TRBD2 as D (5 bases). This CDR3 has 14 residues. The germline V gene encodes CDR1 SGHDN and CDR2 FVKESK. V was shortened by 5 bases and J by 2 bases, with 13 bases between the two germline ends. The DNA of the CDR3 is TGTGCCAGCAGCGTCACCGGGAAAACCTACGAGCAGTACGTC. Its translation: CASSVTGKTYEQYV.

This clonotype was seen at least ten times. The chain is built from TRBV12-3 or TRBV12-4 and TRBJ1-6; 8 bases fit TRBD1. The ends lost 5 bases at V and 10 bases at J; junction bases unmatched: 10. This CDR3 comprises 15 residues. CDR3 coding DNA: TGTGCCAGCAGTCTCACCGGGACAGGCTCATCACCCCTCCACTTT. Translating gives CASSLTGTGSSPLHF.

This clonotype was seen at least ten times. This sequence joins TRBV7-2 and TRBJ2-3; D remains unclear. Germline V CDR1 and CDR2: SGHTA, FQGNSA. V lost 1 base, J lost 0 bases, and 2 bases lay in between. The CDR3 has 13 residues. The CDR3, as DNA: TGTGCCAGCAGCTTAGTGAGCACAGATACGCAGTATTTT. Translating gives CASSLVSTDTQYF.

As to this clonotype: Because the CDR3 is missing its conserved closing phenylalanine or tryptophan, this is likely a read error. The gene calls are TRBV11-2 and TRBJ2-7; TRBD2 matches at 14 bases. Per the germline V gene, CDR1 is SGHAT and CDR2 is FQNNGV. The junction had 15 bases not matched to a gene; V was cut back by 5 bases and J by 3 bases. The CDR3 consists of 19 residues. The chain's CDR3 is CASSPRLAGGQVRGYEQYL. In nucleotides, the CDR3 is TGTGCCAGCAGCCCCCGACTAGCGGGAGGGCAGGTAAGAGGCTACGAGCAGTACCTC.

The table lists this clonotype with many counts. CDR3: CASRPPGPQETQYF. The CDR3 region has the DNA TGCGCCAGCAGGCCTCCAGGGCCCCAAGAGACCCAGTACTTC. This rearrangement joins TRBV4-1 to TRBJ2-5; possible D gene TRBD1, 5 bases. The CDR3 extends over 14 amino acids. Germline V gene sequence: CDR1 MGHRA, CDR2 YSYEKL. Trimming cost V 6 bases and J 1 base, with 12 bases left between them.

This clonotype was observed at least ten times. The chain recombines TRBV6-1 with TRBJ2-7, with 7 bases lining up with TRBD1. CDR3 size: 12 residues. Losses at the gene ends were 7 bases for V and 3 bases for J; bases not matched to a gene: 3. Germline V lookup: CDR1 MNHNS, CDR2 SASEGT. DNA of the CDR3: TGTGCCAGCAACAGGGGAGTCTACGAGCAGTACTTC. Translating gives CASNRGVYEQYF.

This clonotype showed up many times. The CDR3 DNA reads as TGTGCCAGCAGCTTAGCCCCCTATAACACCGGGGAGCTGTTTTTT. Protein product: CASSLAPYNTGELFF. The V and J genes are TRBV7-2 and TRBJ2-2; D call uncertain. CDR1 is SGHTA and CDR2 is FQGNSA in the germline V gene. V was trimmed by 0 bases and J by 2 bases, leaving 7 bases between them. There are 15 residues in the CDR3. The full variable domain, rest sourced from reference TRBV7-2 and TRBJ2-2, is GAGVSQSPSNKVTEKGKDVELRCDPISGHTALYWYRQSLGQGLEFLIYFQGNSAPDKSGLPSDRFSAERTGGSVSTLTIQRTQQEDSAVYLCASSLAPYNTGELFFGEGSRLTVL.

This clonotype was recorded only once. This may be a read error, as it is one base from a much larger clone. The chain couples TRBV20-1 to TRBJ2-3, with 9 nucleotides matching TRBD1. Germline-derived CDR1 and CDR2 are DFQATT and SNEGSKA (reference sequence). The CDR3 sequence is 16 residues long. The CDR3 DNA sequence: TGCAGTGCTAGGGCATTCCGGGACAGGGTCTGGGATACGCAGAATTTT. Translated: CSARAFRDRVWDTQNF.

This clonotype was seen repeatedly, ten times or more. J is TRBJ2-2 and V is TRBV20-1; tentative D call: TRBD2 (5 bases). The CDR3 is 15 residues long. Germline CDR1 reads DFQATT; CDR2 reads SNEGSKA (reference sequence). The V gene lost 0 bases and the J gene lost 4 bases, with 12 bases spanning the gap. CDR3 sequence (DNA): TGCAGTGCTAGAGATACTAGACGAACCACCGGGGAGCTGTTTTTT. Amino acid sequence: CSARDTRRTTGELFF.

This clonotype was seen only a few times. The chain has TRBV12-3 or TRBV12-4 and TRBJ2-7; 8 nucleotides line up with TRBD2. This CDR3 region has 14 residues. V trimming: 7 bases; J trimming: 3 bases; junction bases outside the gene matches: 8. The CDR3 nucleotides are TGTGCCAGCAACCTAAAAAGCGGGAGCTACGAGCAGTACTTC. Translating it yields CASNLKSGSYEQYF.

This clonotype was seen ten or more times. The DNA for the CDR3 is TGCGCCAGCAGCCAGGAACAAGGGCCCCAGCATTTT. It is translated as CASSQEQGPQHF. The V and J genes are TRBV4-1 and TRBJ1-5; D uncertain. The CDR3 runs to 12 residues. Germline V gene data show CDR1 as MGHRA and CDR2 as YSYEKL. The V gene lost 3 bases and the J gene lost 9 bases, with 9 bases spanning the gap.

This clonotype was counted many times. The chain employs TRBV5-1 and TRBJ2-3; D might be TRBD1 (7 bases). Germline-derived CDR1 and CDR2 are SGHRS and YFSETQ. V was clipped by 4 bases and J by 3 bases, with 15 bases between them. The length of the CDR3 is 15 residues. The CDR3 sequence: CASSEGASVTDTQYF. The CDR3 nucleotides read TGCGCCAGCAGCGAGGGGGCTAGCGTGACAGATACGCAGTATTTT.